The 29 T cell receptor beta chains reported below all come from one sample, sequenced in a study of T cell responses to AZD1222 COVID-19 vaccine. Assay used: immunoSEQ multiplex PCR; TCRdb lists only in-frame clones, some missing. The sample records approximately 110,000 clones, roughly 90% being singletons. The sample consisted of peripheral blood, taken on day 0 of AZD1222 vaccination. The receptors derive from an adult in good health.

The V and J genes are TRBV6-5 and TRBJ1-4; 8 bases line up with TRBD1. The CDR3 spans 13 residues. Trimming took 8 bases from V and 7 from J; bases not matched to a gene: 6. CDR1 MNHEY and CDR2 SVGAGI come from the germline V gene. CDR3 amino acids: CASARDRSEKLFF. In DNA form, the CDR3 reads TGTGCCAGCGCGAGGGACAGGTCTGAAAAACTGTTTTTT.

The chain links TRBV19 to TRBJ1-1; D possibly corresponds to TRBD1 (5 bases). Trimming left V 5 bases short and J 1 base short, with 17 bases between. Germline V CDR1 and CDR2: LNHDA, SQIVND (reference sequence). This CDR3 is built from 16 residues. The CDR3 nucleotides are TGTGCCAGTAGTTATCAATCCGGGACGAGGAACACTGAAGCTTTCTTT. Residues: CASSYQSGTRNTEAFF.

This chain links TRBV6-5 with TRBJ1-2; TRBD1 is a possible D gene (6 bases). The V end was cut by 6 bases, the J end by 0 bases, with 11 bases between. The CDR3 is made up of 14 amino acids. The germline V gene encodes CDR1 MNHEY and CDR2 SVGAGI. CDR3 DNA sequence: TGTGCCAGCAGGGTGGAGGGGGCTAACTATGGCTACACCTTC. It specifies CASRVEGANYGYTF.

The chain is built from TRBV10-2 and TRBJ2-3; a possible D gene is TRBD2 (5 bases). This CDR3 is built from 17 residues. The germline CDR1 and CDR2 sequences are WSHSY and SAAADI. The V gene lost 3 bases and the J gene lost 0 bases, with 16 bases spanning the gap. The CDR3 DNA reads TGCGCCAGCAGTGAACACCGGACTGGTACTAGCACAGATACGCAGTATTTT. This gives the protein CASSEHRTGTSTDTQYF.

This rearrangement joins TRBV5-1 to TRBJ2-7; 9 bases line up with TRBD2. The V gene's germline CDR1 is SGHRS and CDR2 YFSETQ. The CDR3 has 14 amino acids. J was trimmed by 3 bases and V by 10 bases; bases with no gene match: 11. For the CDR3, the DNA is TGCGCCTCACGCGGGGGGGCCCTCCTCTACGAGCAGTACTTC. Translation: CASRGGALLYEQYF.

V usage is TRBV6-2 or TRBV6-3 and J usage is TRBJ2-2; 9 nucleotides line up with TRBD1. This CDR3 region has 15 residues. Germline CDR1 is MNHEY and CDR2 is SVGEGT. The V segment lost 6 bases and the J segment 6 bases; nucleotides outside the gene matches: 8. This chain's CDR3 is CASRPRTGVAGELFF. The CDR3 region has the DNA TGTGCCAGCAGGCCTAGGACAGGGGTAGCCGGGGAGCTGTTTTTT.

The DNA for the CDR3 is TGTGCCAGCAGCCCCGGACAGGGGATCTCTTCACCCCTCCACTTT. Amino acid sequence: CASSPGQGISSPLHF. V and J are TRBV7-8 and TRBJ1-6, with TRBD1 identical over 9 bases. The trim removed 5 bases at V and 9 bases at J, leaving 8 bases unmatched. Looked up from germline, CDR1 is SGHVS and CDR2 is FQNEAQ. There are 15 residues in the CDR3.

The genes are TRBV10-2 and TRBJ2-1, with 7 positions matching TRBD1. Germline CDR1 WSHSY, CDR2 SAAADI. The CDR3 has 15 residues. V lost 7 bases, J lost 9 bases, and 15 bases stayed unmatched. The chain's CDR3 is CASKSPGTDKAEQFF. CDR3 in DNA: TGCGCCAGCAAAAGTCCCGGGACAGATAAGGCTGAGCAGTTCTTC.

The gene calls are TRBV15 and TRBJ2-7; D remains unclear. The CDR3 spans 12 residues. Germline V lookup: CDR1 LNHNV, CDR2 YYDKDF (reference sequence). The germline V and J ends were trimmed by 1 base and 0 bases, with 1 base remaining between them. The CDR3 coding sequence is TGTGCCACCAGCAGAGCCTCCTACGAGCAGTACTTC. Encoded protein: CATSRASYEQYF.

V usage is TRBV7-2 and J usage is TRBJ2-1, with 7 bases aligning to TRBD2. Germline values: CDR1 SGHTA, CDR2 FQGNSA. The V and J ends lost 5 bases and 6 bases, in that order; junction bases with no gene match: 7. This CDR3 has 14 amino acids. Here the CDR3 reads CASSRGLVGNEQFF. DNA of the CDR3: TGTGCCAGCAGCCGCGGACTAGTGGGCAATGAGCAGTTCTTC.

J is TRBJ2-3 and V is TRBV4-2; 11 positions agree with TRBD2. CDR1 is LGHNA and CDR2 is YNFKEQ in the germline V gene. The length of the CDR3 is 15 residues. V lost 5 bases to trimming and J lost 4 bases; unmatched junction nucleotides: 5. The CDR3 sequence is CASSFSGGASDTQYF. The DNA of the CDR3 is TGTGCCAGCAGCTTTAGCGGGGGGGCCTCAGATACGCAGTATTTT.

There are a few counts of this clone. In DNA, the CDR3 is TGTGCCAGCAGCTTAGTGCCGGGGGCAACCTACAATGAGCAGTTCTTC. Protein product: CASSLVPGATYNEQFF. The chain combines TRBV7-9 with TRBJ2-1; tentatively, D is TRBD1 or TRBD2 (6 bases each). The CDR3 totals 16 residues. Germline CDR1 SEHNR, CDR2 FQNEAQ (reference sequence). Between the trimmed V and J ends, which lost 1 base and 2 bases, there was a span of 12 bases. Combining the CDR3 with reference TRBV7-9 and TRBJ2-1 gives the whole variable domain DTGVSQNPRHKITKRGQNVTFRCDPISEHNRLYWYRQTLGQGPEFLTYFQNEAQLEKSRLLSDRFSAERPKGSFSTLEIQRTEQGDSAMYLCASSLVPGATYNEQFFGPGTRLTVL.

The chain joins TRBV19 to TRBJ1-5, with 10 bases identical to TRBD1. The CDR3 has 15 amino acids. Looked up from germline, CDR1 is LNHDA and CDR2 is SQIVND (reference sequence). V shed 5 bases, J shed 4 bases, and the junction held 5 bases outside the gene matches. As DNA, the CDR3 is TGTGCCAGTAGTGATCGGACAGGGGGAAATCAGCCCCAGCATTTT. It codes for CASSDRTGGNQPQHF.

The CDR3 sequence is CASSIVSGFEQASTDTQYF. CDR3 DNA: TGTGCCAGTAGTATTGTTTCGGGCTTTGAGCAGGCAAGCACAGATACGCAGTATTTT. The genes are TRBV19 and TRBJ2-3; D gene unclear. Germline V gene lookup returns CDR1 LNHDA and CDR2 SQIVND (reference sequence). There are 19 residues in the CDR3. Trimming stripped 3 bases from V and 0 bases from J, with 22 bases between.

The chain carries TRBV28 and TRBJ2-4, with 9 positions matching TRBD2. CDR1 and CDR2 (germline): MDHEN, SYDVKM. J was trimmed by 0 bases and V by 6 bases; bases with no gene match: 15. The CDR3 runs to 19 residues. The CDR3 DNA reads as TGTGCCAGCAGGCCCTTGGGAAGCGGGGGGCCTCTAGCCAAAAACATTCAGTACTTC. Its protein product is CASRPLGSGGPLAKNIQYF.

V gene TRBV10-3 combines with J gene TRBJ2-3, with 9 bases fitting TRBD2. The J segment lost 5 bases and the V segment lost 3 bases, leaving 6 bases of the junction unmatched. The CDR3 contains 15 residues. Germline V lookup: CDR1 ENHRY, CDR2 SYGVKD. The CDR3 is CAISEEREAEDTQYF. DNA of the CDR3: TGTGCCATCAGTGAAGAGCGGGAGGCAGAAGATACGCAGTATTTT.

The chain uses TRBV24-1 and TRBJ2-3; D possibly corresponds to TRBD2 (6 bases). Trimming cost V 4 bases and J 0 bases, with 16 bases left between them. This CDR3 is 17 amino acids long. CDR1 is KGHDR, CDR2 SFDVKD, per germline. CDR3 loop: CATSEYRDFFSTDTQYF. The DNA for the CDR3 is TGTGCCACCAGTGAGTACCGGGACTTCTTTAGCACAGATACGCAGTATTTT.

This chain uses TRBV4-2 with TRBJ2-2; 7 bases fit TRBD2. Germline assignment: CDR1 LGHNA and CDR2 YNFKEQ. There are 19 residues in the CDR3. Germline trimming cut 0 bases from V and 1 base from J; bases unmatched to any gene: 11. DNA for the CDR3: TGTGCCAGCAGCCAAGATTACTTGAGGGCTAGCGGGAACACCGGGGAGCTGTTTTTT. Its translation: CASSQDYLRASGNTGELFF.

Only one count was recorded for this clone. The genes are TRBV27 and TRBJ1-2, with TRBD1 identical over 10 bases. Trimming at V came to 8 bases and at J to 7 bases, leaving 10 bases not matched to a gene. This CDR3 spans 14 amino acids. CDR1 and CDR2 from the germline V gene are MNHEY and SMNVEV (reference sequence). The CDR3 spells CASVIRQGAPGYTF. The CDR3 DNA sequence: TGTGCCAGCGTAATTCGACAGGGGGCGCCTGGCTACACCTTC.

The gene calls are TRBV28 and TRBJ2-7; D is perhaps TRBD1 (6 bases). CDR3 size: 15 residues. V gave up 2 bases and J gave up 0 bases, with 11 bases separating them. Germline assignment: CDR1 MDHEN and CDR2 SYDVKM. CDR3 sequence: CASSLAGAGSYEQYF. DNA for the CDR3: TGTGCCAGCAGTTTAGCAGGGGCGGGCTCCTACGAGCAGTACTTC.

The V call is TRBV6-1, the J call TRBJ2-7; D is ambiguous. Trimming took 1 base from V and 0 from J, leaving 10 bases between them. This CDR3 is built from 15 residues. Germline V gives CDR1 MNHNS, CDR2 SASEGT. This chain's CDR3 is CASSEVGESSYEQYF. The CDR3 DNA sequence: TGTGCCAGCAGTGAAGTCGGAGAGAGCTCCTACGAGCAGTACTTC.

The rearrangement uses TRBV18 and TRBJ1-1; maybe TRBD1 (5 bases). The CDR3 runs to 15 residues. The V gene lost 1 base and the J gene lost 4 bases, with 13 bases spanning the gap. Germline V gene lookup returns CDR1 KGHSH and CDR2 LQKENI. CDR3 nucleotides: TGTGCCAGCTCACCACGGGGCGAAGGCGGCACTGAAGCTTTCTTT. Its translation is CASSPRGEGGTEAFF.

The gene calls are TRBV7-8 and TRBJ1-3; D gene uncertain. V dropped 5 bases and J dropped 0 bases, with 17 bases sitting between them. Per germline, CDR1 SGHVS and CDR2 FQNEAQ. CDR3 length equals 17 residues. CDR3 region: CASSPRLAGSSGNTIYF. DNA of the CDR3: TGTGCCAGCAGCCCTCGCCTTGCGGGAAGCTCTGGAAACACCATATATTTT. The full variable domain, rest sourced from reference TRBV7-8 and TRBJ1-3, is GAGVSQSPRYKVAKRGQDVALRCDPISGHVSLFWYQQALGQGPEFLTYFQNEAQLDKSGLPSDRFFAERPEGSVSTLKIQRTQQEDSAVYLCASSPRLAGSSGNTIYFGEGSWLTVV.

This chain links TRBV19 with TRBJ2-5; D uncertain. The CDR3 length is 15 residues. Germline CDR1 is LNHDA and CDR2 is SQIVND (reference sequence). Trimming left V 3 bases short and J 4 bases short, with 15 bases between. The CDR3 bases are TGTGCCAGTAGTATGGCGGTTTCGTGGGGAGAGACCCAGTACTTC. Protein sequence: CASSMAVSWGETQYF.

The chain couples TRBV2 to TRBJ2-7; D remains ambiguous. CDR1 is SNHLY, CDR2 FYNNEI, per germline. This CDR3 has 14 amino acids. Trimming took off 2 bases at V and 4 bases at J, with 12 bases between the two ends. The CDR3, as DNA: TGTGCCAGCAGTGAACTTACCGCCCAGTACGAGCAGTACTTC. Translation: CASSELTAQYEQYF.

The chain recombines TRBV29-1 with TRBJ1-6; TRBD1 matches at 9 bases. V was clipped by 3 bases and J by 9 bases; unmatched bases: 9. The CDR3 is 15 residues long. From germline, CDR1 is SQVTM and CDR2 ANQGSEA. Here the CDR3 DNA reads TGCAGCGTTGAGGGACAGGGCCCACTCTGTTCACCCCTCCACTTT. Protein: CSVEGQGPLCSPLHF. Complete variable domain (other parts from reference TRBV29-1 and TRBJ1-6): SAVISQKPSRDICQRGTSLTIQCQVDSQVTMMFWYRQQPGQSLTLIATANQGSEATYESGFVIDKFPISRPNLTFSTLTVSNMSPEDSSIYLCSVEGQGPLCSPLHFGNGTRLTVT.

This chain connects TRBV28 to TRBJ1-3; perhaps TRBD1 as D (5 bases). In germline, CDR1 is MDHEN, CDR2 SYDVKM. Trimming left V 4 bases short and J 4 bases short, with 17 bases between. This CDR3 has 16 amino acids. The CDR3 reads CASSSNPGLYGNTIYF. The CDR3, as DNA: TGTGCCAGCAGTTCCAACCCGGGACTTTACGGAAACACCATATATTTT.

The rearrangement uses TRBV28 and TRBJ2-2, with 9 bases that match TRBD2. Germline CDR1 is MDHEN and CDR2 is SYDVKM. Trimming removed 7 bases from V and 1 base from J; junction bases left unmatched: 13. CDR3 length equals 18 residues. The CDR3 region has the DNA TGTGCCAGCAAACAAGGGACAGCGGGGGGCGAGAACACCGGGGAGCTGTTTTTT. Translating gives CASKQGTAGGENTGELFF. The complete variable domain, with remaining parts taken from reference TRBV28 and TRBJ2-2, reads DVKVTQSSRYLVKRTGEKVFLECVQDMDHENMFWYRQDPGLGLRLIYFSYDVKMKEKGDIPEGYSVSREKKERFSLILESASTNQTSMYLCASKQGTAGGENTGELFFGEGSRLTVL.

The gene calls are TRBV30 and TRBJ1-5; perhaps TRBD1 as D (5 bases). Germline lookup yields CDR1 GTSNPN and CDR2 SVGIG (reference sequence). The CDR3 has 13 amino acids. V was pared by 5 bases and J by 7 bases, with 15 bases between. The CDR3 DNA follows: TGTGCCTGGGGGGTTGGGGGATCCCAGCCCCAGCATTTT. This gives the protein CAWGVGGSQPQHF.